This T cell receptor (beta chain) was sequenced in a study of T cell responses to AZD1222 COVID-19 vaccine. Turning to the study itself: Pooled samples include second doses given at about 4 or 12 weeks. The study, taken as a whole, reports: The donor cohort was predominantly white British with a female majority, and clonal diversity may have been underestimated. Repertoire sampling happened only post peak T cell response. Unmutated variant regions reportedly attract nearly half of all spike-specific TCRs.

In the case of this clone: Its antigen is still unknown.

TCRdb's table, derived via immunoSEQ multiplex PCR, lists solely in-frame clones and lacks some. The table lists fewer than 120,000 clones, about 85% of them singletons. The receptor was isolated from an adult in good health. Source: peripheral blood, taken on day 0 of AZD1222 vaccination.

DNA for the CDR3: TGTGCCACCAGCAGAGATGGGGCTACCGGGGAGCTGTTTTTT. Translating it yields CATSRDGATGELFF. The V and J genes are TRBV15 and TRBJ2-2; possible D gene TRBD1, 5 bases. The CDR3 contains 14 residues. The V gene lost 0 bases and the J gene lost 5 bases, with 7 bases spanning the gap. The V gene's germline CDR1 is LNHNV and CDR2 YYDKDF (reference sequence).